Following are 5 T cell receptor beta chains from one sample sequenced in a study of blood T cells in healthy people across ages. The second PCR ran about 6 to 12 cycles with a sample-barcoded 5' primer and J-beta primers. Each CDR3 protein is one row after TCRdb ran MiXCR on the 5' RACE reads. The repertoire includes 1.5 million to 2 million distinct CDR3 sequences, around 36% of them detected once, and over 9% sits in the top ten. Sequenced: blood. These receptors were obtained from a woman aged 25-40 years in good health.

The rearrangement joins TRBV10-3 to TRBJ2-7; 15 bases fit TRBD2. The V gene's germline CDR1 is ENHRY and CDR2 SYGVKD. J lost 0 bases, V lost 0 bases, and 6 bases had no gene match. This CDR3 comprises 19 residues. The DNA for the CDR3 is TGTGCCATCAGTGAGTCTGGGACTAGCGGGGGGCACAGCTCCTACGAGCAGTACTTC. It translates to CAISESGTSGGHSSYEQYF.

The chain combines TRBV4-1 with TRBJ1-5, with a weak D call TRBD1 (5 bases). This CDR3 region has 23 residues. Germline V gene data show CDR1 as MGHRA and CDR2 as YSYEKL. Trimming pared 1 base from V and 3 bases from J, leaving 34 bases between. In DNA, the CDR3 is TGCGCCAGCAGCCAAGTCACCGGTGCGAGGCAGGGCCCCTCCACGTATAACAATCAGCCCCAGCATTTT. Amino acids: CASSQVTGARQGPSTYNNQPQHF.

This clonotype has more than one count but fewer than ten. A much larger clone is a single base away; this may be a read error. The rearrangement joins TRBV29-1 to TRBJ2-7; D is possibly TRBD2 (5 bases). Near its end, the DNA agrees better with TRBJ2-5, so the J call may be wrong. This CDR3 region has 12 residues. CDR1 SQVTM and CDR2 ANQGSEA come from the germline V gene. The CDR3 reads CGHNVGELTQYF. DNA of the CDR3: TGCGGCCATAACGTCGGGGAGTTGACCCAGTACTTC.

The rearrangement joins TRBV28 to TRBJ2-7; 12 positions match TRBD2. V was pared by 3 bases and J by 0 bases, with 9 bases of the junction left unmatched. The CDR3 totals 18 residues. CDR1 is MDHEN and CDR2 is SYDVKM in the germline V gene. Written as DNA, the CDR3 is TGTGCCAGCAGTTTCGAGTGGACTAGCGGGATTAGCTCCTACGAGCAGTACTTC. This sequence encodes CASSFEWTSGISSYEQYF.

This sequence joins TRBV20-1 and TRBJ1-1, with D possibly matching TRBD1 (6 bases). This CDR3 has 13 amino acids. The germline V gene has CDR1 DFQATT and CDR2 SNEGSKA (reference sequence). V lost 6 bases to trimming and J lost 3 bases, with 14 bases between them. The chain's CDR3 is CSAETGSDTEAFF. CDR3 bases: TGCAGTGCGGAAACAGGGTCGGACACTGAAGCTTTCTTT.